Shown below are 2 T cell receptor beta chains from a single sample sequenced in a study of lymphopenia after photon versus proton radiotherapy. The method was immunoSEQ multiplex PCR; TCRdb's version includes in-frame clones alone and lacks a portion of them. The sample shows 22,000 or so clones, 84% of them seen only once. The sample was peripheral blood, taken from a patient treated with photon-based radiotherapy. The receptors were gathered from a woman aged 45-65 years with pancreatic cancer.

The chain is built from TRBV15 and TRBJ2-7; no definite D call. Trimming removed 1 base from V and 2 bases from J, with 9 bases in between. The CDR3 has 14 residues. CDR1 and CDR2 from the germline V gene are LNHNV and YYDKDF (reference sequence). In nucleotides, the CDR3 is TGTGCCACCAGCAGAGCTAGAGTCCCCTACGAGCAGTACTTC. Protein: CATSRARVPYEQYF.

This clone was observed a few times. The V and J genes are TRBV6-5 and TRBJ1-6; D remains ambiguous. V lost 2 bases to trimming and J lost 7 bases, with 6 bases between them. This CDR3 is 13 amino acids long. From germline, CDR1 is MNHEY and CDR2 SVGAGI. DNA of the CDR3: TGTGCCAGCAGTTACAACTGGAATTCACCCCTCCACTTT. It encodes CASSYNWNSPLHF.